The T cell receptor beta chain described here comes from a study of control samples from healthy donors and cancer patients (dated by TCRdb to 2020 to 2022). Regarding this clone: Its antigen is not yet known. Per-base qualities were not stored, and no clone one base away is much larger.

The library came from the immunoSEQ multiplex PCR assay. TCRdb obtained this table from immuneACCESS and retained in-frame rearrangements with V and J assigned. These tables miss some clones; where compared with another copy, unresolved V genes account for less than half of the shortfall, and the remainder is unexplained. For this sample the table gives under 100,000 clones, of which approximately 93% were detected only once. About 1.5% of the sample lies in the top ten. Sequenced: blood. The clonotype originates from a young woman in good health.

The CDR3 region has the sequence CASSPGQGWGNTIYF. In nucleotide form, the sequence is TGTGCCAGCAGCCCCGGCCAGGGTTGGGGAAACACCATATATTTT. This sequence uses TRBV7-3 and TRBJ1-3; TRBD1 is a possible D gene, resting on 5 matching bases. Deletion took 5 bases off V and 4 bases off J, with a span of 15 bases between the germline ends. CDR1 is given as SGHTA and CDR2 as FQGTGA, both from the germline V gene. The CDR3 measures 15 amino acids from cysteine to phenylalanine. The kept DNA is CDR3 alone, 45 bases in frame from the first base.